This T cell receptor (beta chain) was identified during a study of Ad26.COV2.S vaccination and SARS-CoV-2 variants. The CDR3 is 13 residues long. The germline V gene encodes CDR1 SGHRS and CDR2 YFSETQ. Trimming took 0 bases from V and 6 from J, leaving 10 bases between them. Profiling relied on immunoSEQ multiplex PCR, and the TCRdb table lists in-frame clones only, not all of them. The table shows more than 300,000 clones, with 85% occurring only once. Described treatment: roughly 20 received Ad26.COV2.S at low or high dose, single or two shots; 5 received placebo; per-sample allocation not given. Specimens were obtained on day 63 following the first vaccine or placebo injection. In Boston, the donor was an adult between 18-55 years of age.

The V gene is TRBV5-1, the J gene TRBJ2-7; weak D call: TRBD2 (6 bases). The source of this sequence is a person between 18 and 59 years old who received the Ad26.COV2.S COVID-19 vaccine or a placebo. Sequences were derived from peripheral blood, sampled in a trial of Ad26.COV2.S vaccine versus placebo. CDR3 region: CASSLAGEFEQYF. Written as DNA, the CDR3 is TGCGCCAGCAGCTTGGCGGGGGAGTTCGAGCAGTACTTC.